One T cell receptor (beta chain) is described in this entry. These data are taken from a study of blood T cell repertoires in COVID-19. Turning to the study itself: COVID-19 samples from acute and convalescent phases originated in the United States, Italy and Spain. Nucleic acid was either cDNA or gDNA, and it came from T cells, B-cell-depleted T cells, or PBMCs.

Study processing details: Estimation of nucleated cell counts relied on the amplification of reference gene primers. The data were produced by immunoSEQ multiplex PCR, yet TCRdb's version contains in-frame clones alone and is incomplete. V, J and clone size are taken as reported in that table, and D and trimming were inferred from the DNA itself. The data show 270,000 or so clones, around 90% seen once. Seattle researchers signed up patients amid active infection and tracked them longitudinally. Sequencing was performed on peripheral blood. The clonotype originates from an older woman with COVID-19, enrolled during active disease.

In DNA form, the CDR3 reads TGCAGCGTTGACAGGGGAAACACTGAAGCTTTCTTT. It is translated as CSVDRGNTEAFF. The chain couples TRBV29-1 to TRBJ1-1; TRBD1 is a possible D gene (6 bases). Trimming stripped 3 bases from V and 2 bases from J, with 7 bases between. Germline CDR1 and CDR2: SQVTM and ANQGSEA. The CDR3 consists of 12 residues.